These T cell receptor beta chains were read from a single sample in a study of T cell responses to AZD1222 COVID-19 vaccine. The assay was immunoSEQ multiplex PCR, and TCRdb's table has in-frame clones only and misses some. The sample contains about 100,000 clones, approximately 90% of which appear only once. The sequenced sample was peripheral blood, obtained on day 0 of AZD1222 vaccination. These receptors were obtained from an adult in good health. Each CDR3 is given with its conserved first and last residue. The order of the fields is J gene, D gene, V gene, clone size, CDR3 protein, CDR3 DNA. A D gene is named only where the DNA matches it firmly. Rows give clone size only sometimes, using once, few, many, or a class for an expanded clone.

j_call: TRBJ1-2; d_call: TRBD1; v_call: TRBV18; clone_size: .; cdr3_aa: CASSRDRGANGYTF; cdr3_nt: TGTGCCAGCTCAAGGGACAGGGGAGCGAATGGCTACACCTTC
j_call: TRBJ1-6; d_call: .; v_call: TRBV5-1; clone_size: .; cdr3_aa: CASSLALAGRNSPLHF; cdr3_nt: TGCGCCAGCAGCTTGGCCTTGGCTGGGCGAAATTCACCCCTCCACTTT
j_call: TRBJ2-6; d_call: .; v_call: TRBV7-9; clone_size: few; cdr3_aa: CASRTYSNPGANVLTF; cdr3_nt: TGTGCCAGCAGAACCTACAGTAACCCTGGGGCCAACGTCCTGACTTTC
j_call: TRBJ1-1; d_call: .; v_call: TRBV6-2/TRBV6-3; clone_size: .; cdr3_aa: CASSYNLGSGEAFF; cdr3_nt: TGTGCCAGCAGTTACAACCTCGGGTCCGGAGAAGCTTTCTTT
j_call: TRBJ2-1; d_call: .; v_call: TRBV5-4; clone_size: .; cdr3_aa: CASSAGTESSYNEQFF; cdr3_nt: TGTGCCAGCAGCGCCGGGACCGAGAGCTCCTACAATGAGCAGTTCTTC
j_call: TRBJ2-5; d_call: TRBD2; v_call: TRBV6-5; clone_size: .; cdr3_aa: CASRGERESGETQYF; cdr3_nt: TGTGCCAGCAGGGGGGAGCGGGAGTCAGGGGAGACCCAGTACTTC
j_call: TRBJ2-1; d_call: TRBD2; v_call: TRBV5-4; clone_size: .; cdr3_aa: CASSLGLASGQNNEQFF; cdr3_nt: TGTGCCAGCAGCTTGGGTTTGGCTAGCGGGCAGAACAATGAGCAGTTCTTC
j_call: TRBJ1-6; d_call: TRBD1; v_call: TRBV2; clone_size: .; cdr3_aa: CASSEGQGSSYNSPLHF; cdr3_nt: TGTGCCAGCAGTGAGGGACAGGGCAGCTCCTATAATTCACCCCTCCACTTT
j_call: TRBJ2-1; d_call: TRBD2; v_call: TRBV2; clone_size: .; cdr3_aa: CASSPGTSGHNEQFF; cdr3_nt: TGTGCCAGCAGTCCCGGGACTAGCGGACACAATGAGCAGTTCTTC
j_call: TRBJ1-5; d_call: .; v_call: TRBV30; clone_size: .; cdr3_aa: CAWSPRGNQPQHF; cdr3_nt: TGTGCCTGGAGTCCACGGGGCAATCAGCCCCAGCATTTT
j_call: TRBJ2-7; d_call: TRBD2; v_call: TRBV5-1; clone_size: few; cdr3_aa: CASSLEGLAGTQYF; cdr3_nt: TGCGCCAGCAGCTTGGAGGGACTAGCGGGAACTCAGTACTTC
j_call: TRBJ1-2; d_call: .; v_call: TRBV6-6; clone_size: .; cdr3_aa: CASKGQVVVDYGYTF; cdr3_nt: TGTGCCAGCAAGGGGCAGGTGGTCGTGGACTATGGCTACACCTTC
j_call: TRBJ2-7; d_call: .; v_call: TRBV11-2; clone_size: .; cdr3_aa: CASSLSGGLTPYEQYF; cdr3_nt: TGTGCCAGCAGCTTAAGCGGCGGGCTGACTCCCTACGAGCAGTACTTC
j_call: TRBJ1-1; d_call: TRBD1; v_call: TRBV4-1; clone_size: .; cdr3_aa: CASSHRVTGGEGNTEAFF; cdr3_nt: TGCGCCAGCAGCCATCGGGTGACAGGGGGCGAGGGAAACACTGAAGCTTTCTTT
j_call: TRBJ1-2; d_call: .; v_call: TRBV19; clone_size: .; cdr3_aa: CASTPTRNYGYTF; cdr3_nt: TGTGCCAGTACCCCGACTCGAAACTATGGCTACACCTTC
j_call: TRBJ2-2; d_call: TRBD2; v_call: TRBV7-9; clone_size: .; cdr3_aa: CASSPRTRGNTGELFF; cdr3_nt: TGTGCCAGCAGCCCTAGGACTAGGGGCAACACCGGGGAGCTGTTTTTT
j_call: TRBJ1-1; d_call: .; v_call: TRBV11-2; clone_size: .; cdr3_aa: CASSLVSGMEAFF; cdr3_nt: TGTGCCAGCAGCTTAGTCTCTGGGATGGAAGCTTTCTTT
j_call: TRBJ2-3; d_call: .; v_call: TRBV4-3; clone_size: once; cdr3_aa: CASSQEPRPAGSADTQYF; cdr3_nt: TGCGCCAGCAGCCAAGAACCTAGGCCCGCAGGGAGTGCAGATACGCAGTATTTT
j_call: TRBJ2-7; d_call: TRBD2; v_call: TRBV5-1; clone_size: .; cdr3_aa: CASSLEGGSQPREQYF; cdr3_nt: TGCGCCAGCAGCTTGGAAGGCGGGAGCCAACCTAGGGAGCAGTACTTC
j_call: TRBJ1-2; d_call: TRBD1; v_call: TRBV19; clone_size: .; cdr3_aa: CASNLAGGDLYGYTF; cdr3_nt: TGTGCCAGTAATCTGGCAGGGGGCGACCTCTATGGCTACACCTTC
j_call: TRBJ2-7; d_call: .; v_call: TRBV9; clone_size: few; cdr3_aa: CASSVGGTPNYEQYF; cdr3_nt: TGTGCCAGCAGCGTAGGCGGGACTCCAAACTACGAGCAGTACTTC
j_call: TRBJ2-1; d_call: TRBD2; v_call: TRBV11-1; clone_size: .; cdr3_aa: CASSPPAGVRINEQFF; cdr3_nt: TGTGCCAGCAGCCCCCCCGCGGGAGTTAGGATCAATGAGCAGTTCTTC